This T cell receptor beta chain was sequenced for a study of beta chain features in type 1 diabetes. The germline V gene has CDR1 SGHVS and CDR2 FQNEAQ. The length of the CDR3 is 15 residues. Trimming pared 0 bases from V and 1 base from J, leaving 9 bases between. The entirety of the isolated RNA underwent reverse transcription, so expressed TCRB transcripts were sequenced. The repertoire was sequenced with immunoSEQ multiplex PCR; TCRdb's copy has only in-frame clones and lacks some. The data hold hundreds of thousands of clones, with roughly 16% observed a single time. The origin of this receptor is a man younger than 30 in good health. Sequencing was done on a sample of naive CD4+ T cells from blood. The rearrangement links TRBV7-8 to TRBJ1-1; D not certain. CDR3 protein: CASSLAPGWNTEAFF. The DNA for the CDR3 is TGTGCCAGCAGCTTAGCCCCAGGTTGGAACACTGAAGCTTTCTTT.